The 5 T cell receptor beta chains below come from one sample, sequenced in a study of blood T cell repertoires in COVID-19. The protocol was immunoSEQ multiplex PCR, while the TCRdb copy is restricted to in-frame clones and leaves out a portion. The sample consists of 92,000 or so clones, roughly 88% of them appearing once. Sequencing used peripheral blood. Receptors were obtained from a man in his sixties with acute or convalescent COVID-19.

CDR3 sequence (DNA): TGTGCCAGCAGCCTCCTATGGACTAGCGGAACCTACAATGAGCAGTTCTTC. Protein sequence: CASSLLWTSGTYNEQFF. J is TRBJ2-1 and V is TRBV7-2; 10 positions agree with TRBD2. V lost 5 bases and J lost 2; bases outside the gene matches: 9. The CDR3 loop spans 17 amino acids. Looked up from germline, CDR1 is SGHTA and CDR2 is FQGNSA.

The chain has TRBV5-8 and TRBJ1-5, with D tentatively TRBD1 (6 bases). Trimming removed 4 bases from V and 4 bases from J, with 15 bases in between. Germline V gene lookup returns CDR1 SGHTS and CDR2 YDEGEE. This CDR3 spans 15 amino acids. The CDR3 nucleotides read TGTGCCAGCAGCGCAACCGGGACATCAAATCAGCCCCAGCATTTT. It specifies CASSATGTSNQPQHF.

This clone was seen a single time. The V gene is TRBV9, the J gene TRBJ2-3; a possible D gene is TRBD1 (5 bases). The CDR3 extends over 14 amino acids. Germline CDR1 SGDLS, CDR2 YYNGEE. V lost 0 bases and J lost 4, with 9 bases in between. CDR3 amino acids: CASSVAGFPDTQYF. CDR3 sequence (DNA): TGTGCCAGCAGCGTAGCAGGGTTTCCAGATACGCAGTATTTT.

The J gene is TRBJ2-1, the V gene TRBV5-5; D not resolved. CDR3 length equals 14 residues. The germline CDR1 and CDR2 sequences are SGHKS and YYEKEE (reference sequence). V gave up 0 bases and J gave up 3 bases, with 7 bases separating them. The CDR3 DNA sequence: TGTGCCAGCAGCTTGGAACGGAGCTACAATGAGCAGTTCTTC. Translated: CASSLERSYNEQFF.

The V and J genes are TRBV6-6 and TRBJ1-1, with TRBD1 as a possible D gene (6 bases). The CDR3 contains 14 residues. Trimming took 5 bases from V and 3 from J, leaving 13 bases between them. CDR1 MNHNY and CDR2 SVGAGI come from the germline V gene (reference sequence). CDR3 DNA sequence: TGTGCCAGCAGTGACGGCGGGGGCGACACTGAAGCTTTCTTT. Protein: CASSDGGGDTEAFF.